One and the same sample provided the 2 T cell receptor beta chains below, sequenced in a study of a mutant IDH1 vaccine in newly diagnosed glioma (dated by TCRdb to the early 2020s). Antigens for these TCRs are unknown. The time point label here, explained by the study, means: week 11, during vaccination. Each vaccine dose, consisting of 300 ug of a 20-mer mutant IDH1 peptide in Montanide, was administered subcutaneously with topical imiquimod. Library generation was performed with the immunoSEQ multiplex PCR assay. The table comes from immuneACCESS by way of TCRdb, which keeps in-frame sequences with V and J called. Part of the clones is missing from these tables; in studies checked, under half for an unresolved V gene and the rest for unknown reasons. This sample gives roughly 130,000 clones in total; roughly 75% of them show up just once. The ten largest clones represent 5% to 7% of the sample.

Sequencing used PBMCs, obtained from a glioma patient whose treatment included an IDH1 peptide vaccine. The receptor set was obtained from a man aged 35-49 years with glioma.

The chain employs TRBV7-9 and TRBJ2-5, with 9 bases identical to TRBD2. V shed 3 bases and J 3 bases; nucleotides not matched to a gene: 2. Germline V CDR1 and CDR2: SEHNR, FQNEAQ (reference sequence). CDR3 size: 14 residues. This chain's CDR3 is CASSFGGREETQYF. The CDR3 coding sequence is TGTGCCAGCAGCTTTGGCGGGAGGGAAGAGACCCAGTACTTC.

This chain connects TRBV19 to TRBJ1-5; 8 bases are a match to TRBD1. With V trimmed by 6 bases and J by 6 bases, 4 bases remained unmatched. Per the germline V gene, CDR1 is LNHDA and CDR2 is SQIVND (reference sequence). The CDR3 spans 13 residues. This CDR3 is CASRDREGQPQHF. CDR3 bases: TGTGCCAGTAGGGACAGGGAAGGTCAGCCCCAGCATTTT.